Listed below are T cell receptor beta chains from one sample, sequenced in a study of blood T cell repertoires in COVID-19. Sequencing was performed with immunoSEQ multiplex PCR; in TCRdb, only in-frame clones are kept and a portion is missing. The table records about 400,000 clones, about nine tenths of them present only once. Sequencing used peripheral blood. These receptors were obtained from a woman aged 25 to 39 with active or convalescent COVID-19. CDR3s include the opening cysteine and the closing phenylalanine or tryptophan. A D gene is named only where the DNA matches it firmly.

j_call v_call d_call cdr3_nt cdr3_aa
TRBJ1-5 TRBV2 TRBD1 TGTGCCAGCAGTGTGATGGGACAGACTAATCAGCCCCAGCATTTT CASSVMGQTNQPQHF
TRBJ1-1 TRBV18 - TGTGCCAGCTCAGGCCAGATAATGAACACTGAAGCTTTCTTT CASSGQIMNTEAFF
TRBJ1-2 TRBV14 - TGTGCCAGCAGCCAACGTGGGCCGGCGGGCCCCTATGGCTACACCTTC CASSQRGPAGPYGYTF
TRBJ1-2 TRBV4-1 - TGCGCCAGCAGCGGGGGGGCGAATGGCTACACCTTC CASSGGANGYTF
TRBJ1-5 TRBV30 TRBD1 TGTGCCTGGAGTGTAGATCGCAATTTAGGGGGCACGGTTAAGCCCCAGCATTTT CAWSVDRNLGGTVKPQHF
TRBJ2-3 TRBV19 - TGTGCCAGTAGTAGGGGAGGTGCCTCCTCTAGCACAGATACGCAGTATTTT CASSRGGASSSTDTQYF
TRBJ1-4 TRBV5-1 - TGCGCCAGCAGCTTGGACAGGGCTGATGAAAAACTGTTTTTT CASSLDRADEKLFF
TRBJ2-7 TRBV9 - TGTGCCAGCAGCGTTTATTCGGGAGCCAACTACGAGCAGTACTTC CASSVYSGANYEQYF
TRBJ2-7 TRBV7-9 TRBD1 TGTGCCAGCAGCGACCGGGACAGGGGGCGATCCTACGAGCAGTACTTC CASSDRDRGRSYEQYF
TRBJ1-3 TRBV12-3/TRBV12-4 - TGTGCCAGCAGTTTATACAGTGGAAACACCATATATTTT CASSLYSGNTIYF
TRBJ1-5 TRBV11-2 - TGTGCCAGCAGCCCCATGTTCGTCCGAAGGGGTCAGCCCCAGCATTTT CASSPMFVRRGQPQHF
TRBJ2-1 TRBV10-1 TRBD2 TGCGCCAGCAGCGCCCGGGTGGGGGGGTCCTACAATGAGCAGTTCTTC CASSARVGGSYNEQFF
TRBJ2-5 TRBV29-1 TRBD2 TGCAGCGTTACGACTAGCGGGGGTTCCCAAGAGACCCAGTACTTC CSVTTSGGSQETQYF